Shown below are 12 T cell receptor beta chains from a single sample sequenced in a study of immune aging and cytomegalovirus after organ transplant (dated by TCRdb to 2020 to 2022). In light of the paper, this sample's time point label describes: five sample-tagged time points from pre-transplant (day -1) to day 368 post-transplant, pooled. Antigens for these TCRs are unknown. Libraries were built with single-cell sequencing. The instrument given in TCRdb is Illumina NovaSeq 6000. The BD Rhapsody Targeted mRNA and AbSeq Reagent Kit, in a microwell format, was used for cell capture and library preparation. The public sequencing data were trimmed at Q25 with fastp and processed into clonotypes with MiXCR by TCRdb, which kept only in-frame beta chains. Records with the same CDR3 protein are collapsed into one entry carrying the most frequent genes and DNA. A total of about 20,000 distinct CDR3 sequences appear in this sample, roughly 36% of them only once. Less than 30% of the sample is held by the ten biggest clonotypes.

The sample consisted of CMV peptide-activated CD4+ and CD8+ T cells sorted from blood, taken at five time points, pooled. In the paper's terms, the cell subset or site label means: sorted CD8+CD137+ and CD4+CD154+ T cells after 12 h CMV IE-1 peptide stimulation. The receptors come from a female donor who had a heart transplant and CMV viremia.

Points on this clonotype: The junction departs from the called germline gene at one end, perhaps through a read error. The rearrangement links TRBV20-1 to TRBJ2-3; 7 bases are shared with TRBD2. The CDR3 runs to 15 residues. Germline CDR1 and CDR2: DFQATT and SNEGSKA (reference sequence). The CDR3 spells CSAQGGGPSTDTRYF. The DNA for the CDR3 is TGCAGTGCTCAGGGCGGGGGTCCTAGCACAGATACGCGGTATTTT.

The CDR3 coding sequence is TGTGCCAGCAGCTTAGGGCGGCAGGGGGCGCAAGGCGAGCAGTACTTC. Residues: CASSLGRQGAQGEQYF. The chain combines TRBV7-2 with TRBJ2-7; TRBD1 matches at 8 bases. The germline CDR1 and CDR2 sequences are SGHTA and FQGNSA. This CDR3 region has 16 residues. The junction had 11 bases not matched to a gene; V was cut back by 1 base and J by 6 bases.

This clonotype was seen more than once but under ten times. This chain links TRBV20-1 with TRBJ2-1, with no clear D. CDR1 is DFQATT, CDR2 SNEGSKA, per germline (reference sequence). V gave up 0 bases and J gave up 3 bases, with 6 bases separating them. The CDR3 is 13 residues long. The CDR3: CSARESSYNEQFF. The CDR3 DNA reads as TGCAGTGCTAGAGAGAGCAGCTACAATGAGCAGTTCTTC.

This clonotype is categorized as medium-sized (0.01 to 0.1%). The chain employs TRBV3-1 and TRBJ2-1; D is ambiguous. The CDR3 runs to 17 residues. Germline values: CDR1 LGHDT, CDR2 YNNKEL (reference sequence). Trimming removed 0 bases from V and 1 base from J, with 13 bases in between. CDR3 protein: CASSQDFRETSYNEQFF. CDR3 nucleotide sequence: TGTGCCAGCAGCCAAGATTTTAGGGAAACGTCCTACAATGAGCAGTTCTTC.

On this clonotype itself: This CDR3 is missing its conserved last phenylalanine or tryptophan, likely due to a read error. The chain joins TRBV9 to TRBJ2-1; 13 bases match TRBD2. There are 16 residues in the CDR3. Germline V gene data show CDR1 as SGDLS and CDR2 as YYNGEE. The CDR3 loop is CASSVEPGLAGNRQFL. Written as DNA, the CDR3 is TGCGCCAGCAGCGTAGAACCGGGACTAGCGGGGAATAGGCAGTTCCTC.

This clonotype was observed a handful of times. The genes are TRBV29-1 and TRBJ2-1; the D is unclear. The CDR3 totals 13 residues. Germline loops: CDR1 SQVTM, CDR2 ANQGSEA. V lost 7 bases to trimming and J lost 0 bases, with 10 bases between them. The CDR3 loop is CSGAYSSYNEQFF. CDR3 nucleotides: TGCAGCGGAGCGTACAGCTCCTACAATGAGCAGTTCTTC.

This clonotype has just a few counts. A much larger clone differs from this one at a single base, so this may be a read error. The CDR3: CSARQGKGITIYF. In nucleotides, the CDR3 is TGCAGTGCTAGACAGGGAAAAGGAATCACCATATATTTT. This rearrangement joins TRBV20-1 to TRBJ1-3, with a tentative D call TRBD1 (5 bases). The CDR3 has 13 residues. CDR1 DFQATT and CDR2 SNEGSKA come from the germline V gene (reference sequence).

V usage is TRBV4-3 and J usage is TRBJ2-3; D is perhaps TRBD2 (5 bases). Trimming removed 4 bases from V and 0 bases from J, with 14 bases in between. Germline loops: CDR1 LGHNA, CDR2 YSLEER. The CDR3 contains 16 residues. The CDR3 sequence: CASSRQRSPSTDTQYF. In DNA, the CDR3 is TGCGCCAGCAGCCGGCAGCGGAGCCCTAGCACAGATACGCAGTATTTT.

Details on this clonotype: It differs at one base from a far larger clone, so likely a read error. This chain joins TRBV2 and TRBJ2-7; D not certain. CDR1 and CDR2 from the germline V gene are SNHLY and FYNNEI. V lost 0 bases to trimming and J lost 6 bases, with 12 bases between them. The CDR3 sequence is 14 residues long. The chain's CDR3 is CASSEASPQFEQYF. The DNA for the CDR3 is TGTGCCAGCAGTGAAGCCAGTCCCCAGTTCGAGCAGTACTTC.

The gene calls are TRBV6-1 and TRBJ2-1; D remains unclear. CDR1 is MNHNS, CDR2 SASEGT, per germline. This CDR3 has 15 amino acids. Trimming removed 3 bases at V and 5 bases at J, with 14 bases between. CDR3 in amino acids: CASSEPPYPDNEQFF. The CDR3 DNA sequence: TGTGCCAGCAGTGAGCCCCCCTACCCCGACAATGAGCAGTTCTTC.

Ten or more counts support this clonotype. This chain uses TRBV7-9 with TRBJ2-2; D is uncertain. The ends were cut back, 5 bases at V and 7 bases at J, with 23 bases in the middle. The CDR3 is 17 amino acids. The germline V gene has CDR1 SEHNR and CDR2 FQNEAQ (reference sequence). CDR3 in amino acids: CASSPGPTLRVVGELFF. The DNA for the CDR3 is TGTGCCAGCAGCCCCGGACCTACGTTAAGAGTTGTCGGGGAGCTGTTTTTT.

This chain uses TRBV5-1 with TRBJ1-1, with no clear D. V dropped 0 bases and J dropped 7 bases, with 4 bases sitting between them. The CDR3 contains 11 residues. In germline, CDR1 is SGHRS, CDR2 YFSETQ. The CDR3: CASSLGLEAFF. CDR3 sequence (DNA): TGCGCCAGCAGCTTGGGCCTTGAAGCTTTCTTT.